These 25 T cell receptor beta chains came from one sample sequenced in a study of blood T cell repertoires in COVID-19. Some clones are missing from TCRdb's copy, which holds only in-frame ones; the method was immunoSEQ multiplex PCR. The sample lists 150,000 to 200,000 clones, around 87% occurring once. The sample consisted of peripheral blood. The receptors stem from a man in his late teens or twenties with active or convalescent COVID-19.

The chain combines TRBV9 with TRBJ2-1, with 8 nucleotides matching TRBD2. The junction had 8 bases not matched to a gene; V was cut back by 0 bases and J by 9 bases. From germline, CDR1 is SGDLS and CDR2 YYNGEE. The CDR3 runs 15 residues. CDR3 nucleotide sequence: TGTGCCAGCAGCGTAGAGAGTAGCGGGATCGTTGAGCAGTTCTTC. As protein: CASSVESSGIVEQFF.

The chain recombines TRBV2 with TRBJ1-4; no firm D call. Germline lookup yields CDR1 SNHLY and CDR2 FYNNEI. The ends were cut back, 7 bases at V and 2 bases at J, with 20 bases in the middle. The CDR3 has 17 residues. The CDR3 DNA follows: TGTGCCAGCAAGAGGGAGTCATTTTTTTTGACTAATGAAAAACTGTTTTTT. Protein product: CASKRESFFLTNEKLFF.

This chain links TRBV7-9 with TRBJ2-1, with a weak D call TRBD2 (5 bases). V lost 5 bases to trimming and J lost 4 bases, with 18 bases between them. The CDR3 totals 16 residues. CDR1 and CDR2 from the germline V gene are SEHNR and FQNEAQ (reference sequence). The CDR3 DNA reads as TGTGCCAGCAGCCCTAGTTGGGAGTATCCTTACAATGAGCAGTTCTTC. Its translation: CASSPSWEYPYNEQFF.

In its sample, this clone was seen once. The rearrangement uses TRBV28 and TRBJ1-5; 9 positions agree with TRBD1. The V segment lost 6 bases and the J segment 6 bases; nucleotides outside the gene matches: 12. Looked up from germline, CDR1 is MDHEN and CDR2 is SYDVKM. CDR3 length: 16 residues. The CDR3 reads CASRAIRDRVVQPQHF. The CDR3 bases are TGTGCCAGCAGAGCGATTAGGGACAGGGTAGTTCAGCCCCAGCATTTT.

This clone was seen just once. The chain uses TRBV7-9 and TRBJ1-4; D is uncertain. Trimming pared 3 bases from V and 4 bases from J, leaving 9 bases between. The CDR3 loop spans 14 amino acids. Germline V gene sequence: CDR1 SEHNR, CDR2 FQNEAQ (reference sequence). CDR3 bases: TGTGCCAGCAGCTTCGATCAGGTTAATGAAAAACTGTTTTTT. This encodes CASSFDQVNEKLFF.

The J gene is TRBJ2-5, the V gene TRBV7-6; 7 nucleotides line up with TRBD2. The CDR3 is made up of 18 amino acids. J was trimmed by 7 bases and V by 1 base; bases with no gene match: 18. The germline V gene encodes CDR1 SGHVS and CDR2 FNYEAQ. The CDR3: CASSLVRSGRGSGGTQYF. The CDR3 bases are TGTGCCAGCAGCTTAGTCAGGTCGGGCCGCGGGTCGGGGGGGACCCAGTACTTC.

The J gene is TRBJ2-3, the V gene TRBV6-6; TRBD2 matches at 8 bases. CDR1 and CDR2 (germline): MNHNY, SVGAGI (reference sequence). The CDR3 is made up of 20 amino acids. The junction had 22 bases not matched to a gene; V was cut back by 5 bases and J by 3 bases. The chain's CDR3 is CASSRATSYGRAARTDTQYF. CDR3 DNA: TGTGCCAGCAGTCGCGCCACTTCATACGGGAGGGCCGCCAGGACAGATACGCAGTATTTT.

The chain has TRBV20-1 and TRBJ1-2; D is unclear. Germline CDR1 reads DFQATT; CDR2 reads SNEGSKA (reference sequence). V was pared by 3 bases and J by 2 bases, with 13 bases between. The CDR3 has 14 amino acids. The DNA of the CDR3 is TGCAGTGCTAGTCCAGTGGGAGGGAACTATGGCTACACCTTC. Translated: CSASPVGGNYGYTF.

The CDR3 here is CASSQRKPGQGFGNSPLHF. The DNA of the CDR3 is TGTGCCAGCAGCCAACGAAAACCGGGACAGGGCTTTGGTAATTCACCCCTCCACTTT. The J gene is TRBJ1-6, the V gene TRBV3-1 (or the pseudogene TRBV3-2), with 9 nucleotides matching TRBD1. This CDR3 contains 19 residues. CDR1 and CDR2 from the germline V gene are LGHDT and YNNKEL (reference sequence). Trimming removed 2 bases from V and 6 bases from J; junction bases left unmatched: 14.

This chain uses TRBV20-1 with TRBJ2-1; weak D call: TRBD2 (5 bases). Looked up from germline, CDR1 is DFQATT and CDR2 is SNEGSKA (reference sequence). Trimming pared 3 bases from V and 4 bases from J, leaving 16 bases between. The CDR3 loop spans 15 amino acids. CDR3 coding DNA: TGCAGTGCTAGTTCTGGTCTAGGGAGTTACAATGAGCAGTTCTTC. As protein: CSASSGLGSYNEQFF.

This chain links TRBV6-5 with TRBJ1-1, with a weak D call TRBD1 (6 bases). This CDR3 region has 11 residues. Germline values: CDR1 MNHEY, CDR2 SVGAGI. V lost 6 bases and J 9 bases, leaving 11 bases between the germline ends. CDR3 nucleotides: TGTGCCAGCAGCGACAGGCGGCAAGCTTTCTTT. Its translation is CASSDRRQAFF.

The count of this clone is one. The chain employs TRBV19 and TRBJ2-1, with 8 bases lining up with TRBD2. The trim removed 7 bases at V and 6 bases at J, leaving 8 bases unmatched. Germline CDR1 and CDR2: LNHDA and SQIVND (reference sequence). The CDR3 contains 14 residues. As DNA, the CDR3 is TGTGCCAGTACGTTGATCGGGGGGGCCAATGAGCAGTTCTTC. Residues: CASTLIGGANEQFF.

The chain couples TRBV4-2 to TRBJ1-4; 9 nucleotides agree with TRBD1. The CDR3 spans 15 residues. The germline gives CDR1 LGHNA, CDR2 YNFKEQ. After removal of 0 bases from V and 8 bases from J, the junction contained 4 bases not matched to a gene. The CDR3 sequence is CASSQDRDRVEKLFF. The CDR3 nucleotides read TGTGCCAGCAGCCAAGACCGGGACAGGGTCGAAAAACTGTTTTTT.

The chain carries TRBV5-1 and TRBJ1-6; 8 nucleotides line up with TRBD1. V lost 3 bases to trimming and J lost 7 bases; unmatched junction nucleotides: 3. Germline assignment: CDR1 SGHRS and CDR2 YFSETQ. The CDR3 sequence is 14 residues long. In DNA form, the CDR3 reads TGCGCCAGCAGCTCGGGACAGGTGAATTCACCCCTCCACTTT. Amino acid sequence: CASSSGQVNSPLHF. Variable domain in full (rest from reference TRBV5-1 and TRBJ1-6): KAGVTQTPRYLIKTRGQQVTLSCSPISGHRSVSWYQQTPGQGLQFLFEYFSETQRNKGNFPGRFSGRQFSNSRSEMNVSTLELGDSALYLCASSSGQVNSPLHFGNGTRLTVT.

This chain uses TRBV6-8 with TRBJ2-3; D is possibly TRBD2 (5 bases). Trimming left V 2 bases short and J 5 bases short, with 14 bases between. Germline CDR1 MNHGY, CDR2 SAAAGT. This CDR3 comprises 15 residues. The CDR3 sequence: CASSYIILAGDTQYF. The CDR3 DNA is TGTGCCAGCAGTTACATCATCCTAGCAGGAGATACGCAGTATTTT.

In its sample, this clone was seen a few times. V usage is TRBV3-1 (or the pseudogene TRBV3-2) and J usage is TRBJ1-3, with D possibly being TRBD1 (5 bases). CDR1 LGHDT and CDR2 YNNKEL come from the germline V gene (reference sequence). This CDR3 contains 15 residues. Deletions cut 3 bases from V and 1 base from J, with 10 bases between. DNA of the CDR3: TGTGCCAGCAGCCATCTCTCAGGGTCTGGAAACACCATATATTTT. Translation: CASSHLSGSGNTIYF.

The chain uses TRBV20-1 and TRBJ2-7, with D perhaps matching TRBD2 (5 bases). Trimming pared 3 bases from V and 3 bases from J, leaving 15 bases between. The germline V gene encodes CDR1 DFQATT and CDR2 SNEGSKA (reference sequence). This CDR3 region has 14 residues. The CDR3 loop is CSASSRTGGYEQYV. The DNA for the CDR3 is TGCAGTGCTAGTTCGAGAACCGGAGGCTACGAGCAGTACGTC.

This clone was seen a few times. The genes are TRBV7-9 and TRBJ2-3; maybe TRBD2 (6 bases). Germline lookup yields CDR1 SEHNR and CDR2 FQNEAQ (reference sequence). There are 15 residues in the CDR3. V was clipped by 2 bases and J by 2 bases, with 11 bases between them. The CDR3 reads CASSLNPGDTDTQYF. Written as DNA, the CDR3 is TGTGCCAGCAGCTTAAATCCGGGAGACACAGATACGCAGTATTTT.

The rearrangement joins TRBV4-1 to TRBJ1-1, with D possibly being TRBD1 (6 bases). With 4 bases removed from V and 1 base from J, the gap between germline ends came to 13 bases. CDR3 size: 15 residues. Germline V gene lookup returns CDR1 MGHRA and CDR2 YSYEKL. The CDR3 DNA reads as TGCGCCAGCAGCCTACAACTACAGGGGAACACTGAAGCTTTCTTT. Translating it yields CASSLQLQGNTEAFF.

This clone has only a few counts. The chain is built from TRBV6-1 and TRBJ2-5; 11 bases align to TRBD1. The CDR3 runs 16 residues. V trimming: 2 bases; J trimming: 5 bases; junction bases outside the gene matches: 7. CDR1 and CDR2 from the germline V gene are MNHNS and SASEGT. The CDR3 loop reads CASSEQDGQGAETQYF. CDR3 in DNA: TGTGCCAGCAGTGAACAGGACGGACAGGGGGCCGAGACCCAGTACTTC.

This clone has just a few counts. The chain employs TRBV21-1 and TRBJ1-4; TRBD1, the table's D call, lacks a check against the DNA. TRBV21-1 is designated a pseudogene. The CDR3 sequence is 19 residues long. The DNA of the CDR3 is TGTGCCAGCAGCAAACCACTCTACGGGTGGGACAGGTCTAATGAAAAACTGTTTTTT. The encoded protein is CASSKPLYGWDRSNEKLFF.

This sequence joins TRBV10-3 and TRBJ1-5; 7 nucleotides agree with TRBD1. CDR1 ENHRY and CDR2 SYGVKD come from the germline V gene. The CDR3 extends over 14 amino acids. V lost 0 bases, J lost 6 bases, and 2 bases stayed unmatched. The CDR3 is CAISESQGTQPQHF. The CDR3 DNA follows: TGTGCCATCAGTGAGTCACAGGGGACTCAGCCCCAGCATTTT.

The rearrangement joins TRBV7-9 to TRBJ2-4, with D possibly TRBD1 on 6 matching bases. Germline V gives CDR1 SEHNR, CDR2 FQNEAQ (reference sequence). V shed 4 bases and J shed 2 bases, with 21 bases lying between them. The CDR3 runs to 18 residues. CDR3 DNA: TGTGCCAGCAGCTCAGGGATCTTTCAGGGGATGTCCAAAAACATTCAGTACTTC. This encodes CASSSGIFQGMSKNIQYF. The full variable domain, completed using reference TRBV7-9 and TRBJ2-4, is DTGVSQNPRHKITKRGQNVTFRCDPISEHNRLYWYRQTLGQGPEFLTYFQNEAQLEKSRLLSDRFSAERPKGSFSTLEIQRTEQGDSAMYLCASSSGIFQGMSKNIQYFGAGTRLSVL.

This clone showed up just once. The V and J genes are TRBV3-1 (or the pseudogene TRBV3-2) and TRBJ2-3; the D is unclear. Germline assignment: CDR1 LGHDT and CDR2 YNNKEL (reference sequence). V was trimmed by 4 bases and J by 5 bases, leaving 13 bases between them. The CDR3 spans 14 residues. CDR3 residues: CASSLASSVDTQYF. The CDR3 nucleotides are TGTGCCAGCAGCCTCGCCTCGTCGGTAGATACGCAGTATTTT.

This clone occurred a few times. The gene calls are TRBV30 and TRBJ2-1; D is perhaps TRBD2 (7 bases). Between the trimmed V and J ends, which lost 2 bases and 14 bases, there was a span of 22 bases. The germline gives CDR1 GTSNPN, CDR2 SVGIG (reference sequence). The CDR3 covers 14 residues. CDR3 region: CAWSRGTAAGTEFF. Written as DNA, the CDR3 is TGTGCCTGGAGTAGGGGGACCGCAGCGGGAACGGAGTTCTTC.